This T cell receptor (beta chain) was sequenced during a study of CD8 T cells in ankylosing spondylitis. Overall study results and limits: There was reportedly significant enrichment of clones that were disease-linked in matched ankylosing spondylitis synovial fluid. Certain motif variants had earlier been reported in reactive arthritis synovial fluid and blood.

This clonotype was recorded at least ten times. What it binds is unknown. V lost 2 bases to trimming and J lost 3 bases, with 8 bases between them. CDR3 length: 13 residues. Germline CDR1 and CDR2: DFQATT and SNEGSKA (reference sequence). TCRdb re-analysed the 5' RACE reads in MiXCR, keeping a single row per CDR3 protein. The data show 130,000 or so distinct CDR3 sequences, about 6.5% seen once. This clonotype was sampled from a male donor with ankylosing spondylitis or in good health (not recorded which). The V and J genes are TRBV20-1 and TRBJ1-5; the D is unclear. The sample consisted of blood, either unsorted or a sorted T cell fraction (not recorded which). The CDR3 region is CSARPQLNQPQHF. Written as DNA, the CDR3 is TGCAGTGCTAGACCACAGCTCAATCAGCCCCAGCATTTT.